This paragraph reports one T cell receptor (beta chain). This clonotype was picked up many times. The antigen this receptor binds is unknown. Base qualities were left out, and no much larger clone turns up one base away. Interpreted using the paper, the treatment or condition label stands for: allogeneic hematopoietic cell transplantation with graft depleted of TCRalphabeta T cells and CD19 B cells. The children who served as transplant recipients had been given grafts of TCRalphabeta/CD19-depleted allogeneic hematopoietic cells. Library preparation employed PCR. TCRdb lists the instrument as Illumina HiSeq 2500. To normalize quantification of the TCRbeta repertoire, the TCR libraries were built with molecular barcoding that relied on unique molecular identifiers. TCRdb applied fastp at Q25 and MiXCR to the public reads, then kept only in-frame beta chains. Rows with one shared CDR3 protein collapse into an entry with the most common genes and DNA. This sample comprises about 440,000 distinct CDR3 sequences, around two fifths of them detected only once. In total, the top ten clones hold around a quarter of the sample.

The data were obtained in a study of T-cell reconstitution after alpha-beta-depleted transplantation in children (dated by TCRdb to the mid-2010s). Describing the broader study: Using TCR repertoire profiling, the study quantitatively followed how T-cell immune reconstitution unfolded in children after TCRalphabeta/CD19-depleted allogeneic hematopoietic cell transplantation. What the authors observed across the whole study: The high TCRbeta diversity at day 60 in some patients was ascribed to recipient T cells and intrathymic progenitors that had survived conditioning. Over subsequent months, a decline in hyperexpanded clone frequencies was noted, and after one year, T-cell counts and TCRbeta diversity were mostly ascribed to newly produced T cells. The apparently early alphabetaT-cell count recovery about two months after transplant was reportedly dependent on only several hundred rapidly expanded clones derived from non-depleted graft cells.

At the junction V is shortened by 3 bases and J by 0 bases, with 15 bases in between. From the cysteine through the phenylalanine, the CDR3 covers 16 amino acids. The entry retains the CDR3 DNA only, 48 bases that are in frame from base 1. From the germline V gene, CDR1 is SGHRS and CDR2 is YFSETQ. The origin of this receptor is a girl aged 2 to 9 with aplastic anemia, due to receive a stem cell transplant. The chain links TRBV5-1 with TRBJ1-1, with a tentative D gene TRBD1 over 6 matching bases. Sample: PBMCs, taken before TCRalphabeta/CD19-depleted stem cell transplant. In nucleotides, the sequence is TGCGCCAGCAGCTACCTCAGGGGTACCATGAACACTGAAGCTTTCTTT. The encoded protein is CASSYLRGTMNTEAFF.